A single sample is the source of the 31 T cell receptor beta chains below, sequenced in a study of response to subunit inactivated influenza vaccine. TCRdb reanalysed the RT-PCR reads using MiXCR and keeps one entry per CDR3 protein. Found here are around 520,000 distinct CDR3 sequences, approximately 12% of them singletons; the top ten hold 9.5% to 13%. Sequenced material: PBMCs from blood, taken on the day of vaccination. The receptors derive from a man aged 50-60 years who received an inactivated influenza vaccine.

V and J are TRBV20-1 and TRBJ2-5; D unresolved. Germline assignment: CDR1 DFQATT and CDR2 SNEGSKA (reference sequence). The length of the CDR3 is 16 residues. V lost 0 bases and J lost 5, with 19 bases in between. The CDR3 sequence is CSARDRGSRVKETQYF. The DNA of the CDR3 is TGCAGTGCTAGAGATAGAGGCAGCCGGGTGAAGGAGACCCAGTACTTC.

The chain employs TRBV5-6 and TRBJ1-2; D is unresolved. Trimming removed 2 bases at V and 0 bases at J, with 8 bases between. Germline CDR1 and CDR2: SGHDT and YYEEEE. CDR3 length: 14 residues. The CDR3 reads CASSFGPSNYGYTF. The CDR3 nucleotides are TGTGCCAGCAGCTTCGGCCCTTCTAACTATGGCTACACCTTC.

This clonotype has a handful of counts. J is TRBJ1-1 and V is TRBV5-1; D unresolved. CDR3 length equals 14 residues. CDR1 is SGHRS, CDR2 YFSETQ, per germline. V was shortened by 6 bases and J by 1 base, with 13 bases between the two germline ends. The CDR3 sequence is CASKPGTGNTEAFF. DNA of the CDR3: TGCGCCAGCAAACCGGGAACGGGGAACACTGAAGCTTTCTTT.

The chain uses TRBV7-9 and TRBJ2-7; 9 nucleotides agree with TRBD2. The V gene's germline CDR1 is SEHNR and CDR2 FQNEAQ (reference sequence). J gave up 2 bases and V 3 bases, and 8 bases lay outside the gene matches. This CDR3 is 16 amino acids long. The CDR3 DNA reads TGTGCCAGCAGCTTCTATAGCGGGGGACTAACCTACGAGCAGTACTTC. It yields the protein CASSFYSGGLTYEQYF.

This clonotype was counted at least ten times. The CDR3 DNA follows: TGTGCCAGCAGCTCCCAAGGGGTTGGCAATCAGCCCCAGCATTTT. This translates into CASSSQGVGNQPQHF. The V call is TRBV12-3 or TRBV12-4, the J call TRBJ1-5; D perhaps matches TRBD1 (5 bases). The CDR3 sequence is 15 residues long. V was cut by 6 bases and J by 2 bases, with 14 bases left in between.

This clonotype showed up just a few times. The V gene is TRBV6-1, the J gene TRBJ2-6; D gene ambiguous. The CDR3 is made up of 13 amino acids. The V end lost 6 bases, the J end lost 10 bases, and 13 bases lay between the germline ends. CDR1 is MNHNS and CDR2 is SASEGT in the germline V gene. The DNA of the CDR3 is TGTGCCAGCAGACCCGGGCCAAGGAACGTCCTGACTTTC. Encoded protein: CASRPGPRNVLTF.

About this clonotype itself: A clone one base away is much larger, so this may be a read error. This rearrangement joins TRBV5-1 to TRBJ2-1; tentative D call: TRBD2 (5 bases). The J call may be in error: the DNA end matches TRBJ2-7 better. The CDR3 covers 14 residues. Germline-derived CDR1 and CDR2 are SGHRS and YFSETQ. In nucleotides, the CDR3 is TGCGCCAGCAGCGTCGGGATTCGTTACAATGAGCAGTACTTC. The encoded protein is CASSVGIRYNEQYF.

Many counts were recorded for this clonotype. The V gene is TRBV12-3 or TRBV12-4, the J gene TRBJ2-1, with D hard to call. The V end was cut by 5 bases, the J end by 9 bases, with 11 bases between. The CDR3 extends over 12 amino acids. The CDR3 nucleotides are TGTGCCAGCAGTCCCATTCCTGTTGAGCAGTTCTTC. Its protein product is CASSPIPVEQFF.

The CDR3 sequence is CASSPQGRTEAFF. CDR3 nucleotide sequence: TGTGCCAGCTCACCACAGGGTAGGACTGAAGCTTTCTTT. The chain recombines TRBV18 with TRBJ1-1; unclear D gene. The germline V and J ends were trimmed by 1 base and 5 bases, with 8 bases remaining between them. Germline V gene data show CDR1 as KGHSH and CDR2 as LQKENI. This CDR3 is 13 amino acids long.

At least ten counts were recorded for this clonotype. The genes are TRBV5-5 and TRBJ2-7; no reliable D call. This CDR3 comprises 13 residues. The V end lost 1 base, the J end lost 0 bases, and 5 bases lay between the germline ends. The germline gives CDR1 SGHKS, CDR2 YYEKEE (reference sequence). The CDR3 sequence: CASSLTLSYEQYF. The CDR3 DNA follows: TGTGCCAGCAGCTTGACACTCTCCTACGAGCAGTACTTC. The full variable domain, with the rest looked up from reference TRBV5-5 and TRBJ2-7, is DAGVTQSPTHLIKTRGQQVTLRCSPISGHKSVSWYQQVLGQGPQFIFQYYEKEERGRGNFPDRFSARQFPNYSSELNVNALLLGDSALYLCASSLTLSYEQYFGPGTRLTVT.

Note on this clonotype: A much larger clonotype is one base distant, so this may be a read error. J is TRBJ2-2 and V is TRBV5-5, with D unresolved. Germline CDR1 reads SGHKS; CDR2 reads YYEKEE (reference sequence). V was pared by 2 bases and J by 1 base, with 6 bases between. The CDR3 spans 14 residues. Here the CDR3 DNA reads TGTGCCAGCAGCTTAGAATGGAACACCGGGGAGCTGTTTTTT. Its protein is CASSLEWNTGELFF.

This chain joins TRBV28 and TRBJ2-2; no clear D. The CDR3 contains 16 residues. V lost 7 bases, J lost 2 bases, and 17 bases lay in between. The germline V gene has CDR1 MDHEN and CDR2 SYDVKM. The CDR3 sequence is CASTMEMNLNTGELFF. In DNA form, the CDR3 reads TGTGCCAGCACCATGGAGATGAACCTTAACACCGGGGAGCTGTTTTTT.

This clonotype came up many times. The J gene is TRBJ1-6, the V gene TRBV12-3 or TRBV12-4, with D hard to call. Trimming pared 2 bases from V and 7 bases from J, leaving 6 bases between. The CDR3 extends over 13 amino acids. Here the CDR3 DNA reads TGTGCCAGCAGTTTATGGGCCAATTCACCCCTCCACTTT. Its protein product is CASSLWANSPLHF.

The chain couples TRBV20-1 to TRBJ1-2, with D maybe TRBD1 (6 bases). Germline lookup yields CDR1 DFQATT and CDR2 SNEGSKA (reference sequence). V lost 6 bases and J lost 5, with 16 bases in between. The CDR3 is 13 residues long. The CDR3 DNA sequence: TGCAGTGCAAGGAAGGACAGCGCTTATGGCTACACCTTC. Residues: CSARKDSAYGYTF.

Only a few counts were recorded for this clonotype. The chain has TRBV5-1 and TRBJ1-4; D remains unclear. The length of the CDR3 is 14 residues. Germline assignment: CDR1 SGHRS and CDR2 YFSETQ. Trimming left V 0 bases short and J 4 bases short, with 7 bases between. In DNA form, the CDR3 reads TGCGCCAGCAGCTTGGACGACTTTAATGAAAAACTGTTTTTT. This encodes CASSLDDFNEKLFF.

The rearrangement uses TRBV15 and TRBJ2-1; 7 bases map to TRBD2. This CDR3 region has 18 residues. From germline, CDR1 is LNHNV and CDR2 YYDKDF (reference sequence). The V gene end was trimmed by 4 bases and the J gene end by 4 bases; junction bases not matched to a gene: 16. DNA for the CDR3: TGTGCCACCAGCACAGTAGGAACCCTAGCGGCCCTTTACAATGAGCAGTTCTTC. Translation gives CATSTVGTLAALYNEQFF.

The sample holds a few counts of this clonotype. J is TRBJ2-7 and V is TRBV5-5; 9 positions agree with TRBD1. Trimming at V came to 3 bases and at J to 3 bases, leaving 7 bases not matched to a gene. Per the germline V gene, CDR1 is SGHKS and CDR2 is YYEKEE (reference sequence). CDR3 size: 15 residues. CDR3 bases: TGTGCCAGCAGCTCTGGACAGGGGAGGTACTACGAGCAGTACTTC. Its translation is CASSSGQGRYYEQYF.

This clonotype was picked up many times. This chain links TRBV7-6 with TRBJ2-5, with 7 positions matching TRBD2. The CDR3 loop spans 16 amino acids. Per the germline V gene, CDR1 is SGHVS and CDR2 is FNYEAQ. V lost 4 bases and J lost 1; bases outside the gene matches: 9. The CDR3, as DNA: TGTGCCAGCAGCTCCCCATGGCGGACTAGCCAAGAGACCCAGTACTTC. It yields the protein CASSSPWRTSQETQYF. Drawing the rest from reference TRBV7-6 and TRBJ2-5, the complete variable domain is GAGVSQSPRYKVTKRGQDVALRCDPISGHVSLYWYRQALGQGPEFLTYFNYEAQQDKSGLPNDRFSAERPEGSISTLTIQRTEQRDSAMYRCASSSPWRTSQETQYFGPGTRLLVL.

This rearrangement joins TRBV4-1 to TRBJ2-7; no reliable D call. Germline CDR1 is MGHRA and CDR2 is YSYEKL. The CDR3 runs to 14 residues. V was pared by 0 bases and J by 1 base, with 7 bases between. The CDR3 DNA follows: TGCGCCAGCAGCCAAGAATCAGTATCCTACGAGCAGTACTTC. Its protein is CASSQESVSYEQYF.

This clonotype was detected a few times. CDR3 region: CASSLTPHPDNEQYF. The CDR3 DNA reads TGCGCCAGCAGCTTGACACCCCACCCAGACAACGAGCAGTACTTC. The genes are TRBV5-1 and TRBJ2-7, with unresolved D. The V gene's germline CDR1 is SGHRS and CDR2 YFSETQ. The CDR3 loop spans 15 amino acids. Trimming removed 1 base from V and 5 bases from J, with 16 bases in between.

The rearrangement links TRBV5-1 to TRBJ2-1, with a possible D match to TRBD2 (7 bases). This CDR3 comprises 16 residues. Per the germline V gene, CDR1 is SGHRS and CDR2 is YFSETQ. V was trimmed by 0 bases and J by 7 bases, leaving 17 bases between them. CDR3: CASSLAVRGGLNEQFF. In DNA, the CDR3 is TGCGCCAGCAGCTTGGCCGTGAGGGGGGGCCTGAATGAGCAGTTCTTC.

CDR3 protein: CASSLVGRGGTYNEQFF. The CDR3 bases are TGTGCCAGCAGCTTAGTTGGGCGGGGTGGTACCTACAATGAGCAGTTCTTC. This chain uses TRBV11-2 with TRBJ2-1; D possibly corresponds to TRBD2 (6 bases). V lost 1 base, J lost 2 bases, and 15 bases lay in between. From germline, CDR1 is SGHAT and CDR2 FQNNGV. CDR3 length: 17 amino acids.

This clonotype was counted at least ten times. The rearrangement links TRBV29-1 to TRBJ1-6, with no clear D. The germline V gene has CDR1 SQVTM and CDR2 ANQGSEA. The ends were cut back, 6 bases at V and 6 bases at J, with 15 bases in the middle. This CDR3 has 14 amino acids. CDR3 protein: CSVWPPAGNSPLHF. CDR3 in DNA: TGCAGCGTCTGGCCCCCCGCGGGTAATTCACCCCTCCACTTT.

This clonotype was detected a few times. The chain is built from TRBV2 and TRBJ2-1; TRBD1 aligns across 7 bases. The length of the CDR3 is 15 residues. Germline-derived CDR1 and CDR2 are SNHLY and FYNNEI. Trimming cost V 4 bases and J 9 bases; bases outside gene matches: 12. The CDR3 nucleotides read TGTGCCAGCAGTGTTGCTAGAGGGGGCCAGGGTGAGCAGTTCTTC. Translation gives CASSVARGGQGEQFF.

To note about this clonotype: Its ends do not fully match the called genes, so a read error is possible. DNA for the CDR3: TGTACCAGCACCTACGCTCAGCGGGAGCTCTACGAGCAGTACTTC. Translation: CTSTYAQRELYEQYF. J is TRBJ2-7 and V is TRBV6-2 or TRBV6-3, with 8 nucleotides matching TRBD2. This CDR3 has 15 amino acids. Germline V gene data show CDR1 as MNHEY and CDR2 as SVGEGT.

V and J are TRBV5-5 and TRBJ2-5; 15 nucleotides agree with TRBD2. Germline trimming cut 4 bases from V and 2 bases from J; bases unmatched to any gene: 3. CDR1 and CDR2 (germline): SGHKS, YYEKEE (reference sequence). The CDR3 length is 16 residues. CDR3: CASSGGTSGGQETQYF. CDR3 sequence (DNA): TGTGCCAGCAGCGGGGGGACTAGCGGGGGGCAAGAGACCCAGTACTTC.

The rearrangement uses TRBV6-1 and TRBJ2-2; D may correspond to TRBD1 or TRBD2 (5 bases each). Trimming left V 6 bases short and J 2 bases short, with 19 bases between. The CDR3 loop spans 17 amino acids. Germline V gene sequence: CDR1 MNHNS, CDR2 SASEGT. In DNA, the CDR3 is TGTGCCAGCAGCAACTTCAGGGAGTGGGATAACACCGGGGAGCTGTTTTTT. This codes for CASSNFREWDNTGELFF.

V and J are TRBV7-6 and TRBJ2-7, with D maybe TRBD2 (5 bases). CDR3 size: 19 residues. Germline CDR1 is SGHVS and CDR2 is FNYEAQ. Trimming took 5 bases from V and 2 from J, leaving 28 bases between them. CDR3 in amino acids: CASSTGGNPTGPYPYEQYF. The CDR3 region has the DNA TGTGCCAGCAGCACCGGAGGAAATCCTACCGGGCCTTACCCCTACGAGCAGTACTTC.

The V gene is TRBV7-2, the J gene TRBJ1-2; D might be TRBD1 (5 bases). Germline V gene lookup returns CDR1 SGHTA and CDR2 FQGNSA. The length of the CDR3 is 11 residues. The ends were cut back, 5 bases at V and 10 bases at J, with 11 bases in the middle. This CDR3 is CASSNQGYYTF. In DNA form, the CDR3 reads TGTGCCAGCAGCAATCAGGGTTACTACACCTTC.

CDR3 sequence (DNA): TGTGCCAGCACTCCCTGGGGGGGGTCCACCTACGAGCAGTACTTC. Its protein product is CASTPWGGSTYEQYF. V gene TRBV28 combines with J gene TRBJ2-7, with 7 bases fitting TRBD2. After removal of 7 bases from V and 2 bases from J, the junction contained 11 bases not matched to a gene. The CDR3 runs to 15 residues. Germline V gives CDR1 MDHEN, CDR2 SYDVKM.

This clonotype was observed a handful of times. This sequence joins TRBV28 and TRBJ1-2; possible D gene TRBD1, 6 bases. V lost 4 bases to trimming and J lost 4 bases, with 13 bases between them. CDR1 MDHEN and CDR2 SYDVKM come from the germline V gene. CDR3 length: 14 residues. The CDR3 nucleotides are TGTGCCAGCAGTTCAACCACAGGGCGCTATGGCTACACCTTC. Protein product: CASSSTTGRYGYTF.